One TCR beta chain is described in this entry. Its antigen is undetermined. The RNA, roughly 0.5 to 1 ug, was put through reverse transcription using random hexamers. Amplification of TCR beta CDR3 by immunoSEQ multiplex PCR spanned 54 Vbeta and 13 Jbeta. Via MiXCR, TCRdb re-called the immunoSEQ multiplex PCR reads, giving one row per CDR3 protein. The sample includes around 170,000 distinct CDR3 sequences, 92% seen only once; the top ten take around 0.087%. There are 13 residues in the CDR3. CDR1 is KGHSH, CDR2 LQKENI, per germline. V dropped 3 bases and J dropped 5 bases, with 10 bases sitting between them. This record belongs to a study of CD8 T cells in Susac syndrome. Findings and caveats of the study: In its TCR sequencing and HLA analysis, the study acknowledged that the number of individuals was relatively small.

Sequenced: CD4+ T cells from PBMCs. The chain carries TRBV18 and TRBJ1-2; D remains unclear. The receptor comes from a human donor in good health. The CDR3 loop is CASSPTDGYGYTF. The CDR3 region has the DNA TGTGCCAGCTCACCGACTGATGGATATGGCTACACCTTC.